The entry below gives a single T cell receptor (beta chain) sequence along with its context. Its antigen remains unidentified. No qualities accompany the bases; no much larger clone lies one base away. The germline V gene specifies SGHRS as CDR1 and YFSETQ as CDR2. Measured from the cysteine to the phenylalanine, the CDR3 is 15 residues long. CDR3 DNA only is kept here, 45 bases in frame from base 1. From V the trimming removes 4 bases and from J it removes 1 base, while the gene matches leave 4 bases of the junction unaccounted for. This entry is derived from a study of control samples from healthy donors and cancer patients (dated by TCRdb to 2018 to 2021). Library construction relied on the immunoSEQ multiplex PCR assay. In TCRdb, the immuneACCESS table is reduced to in-frame sequences with V and J assigned. These tables do not hold every clone; where another copy was compared, an unresolved V gene accounts for under half, and the others remain unexplained. Recorded for this sample are around 120,000 clones; roughly 95% of them occurred a single time. In total, the top ten clones hold about 3.6% of the sample.

The sample taken for sequencing was blood. This chain is built from TRBV5-1 and TRBJ1-4; TRBD1 lines up with 7 middle nucleotides. The clonotype originates from a man aged 25-45 years in good health. In nucleotide form, the sequence is TGCGCCAGCAGCCCAGGGACAGTAACTAATGAAAAACTGTTTTTT. This translates into CASSPGTVTNEKLFF. The full variable domain, completed from the reference TRBV5-1 and TRBJ1-4 proteins outside the CDR3, reads KAGVTQTPRYLIKTRGQQVTLSCSPISGHRSVSWYQQTPGQGLQFLFEYFSETQRNKGNFPGRFSGRQFSNSRSEMNVSTLELGDSALYLCASSPGTVTNEKLFFGSGTQLSVL.